This T cell receptor (beta chain) is from a study of T cells expressing NK-cell markers. Whole-study context: Repertoire data for TCR beta were derived from sorted T cells (CD3+CD56+NKG2C+, CD3+CD56+NKG2C- and CD3+CD56-NKG2C+).

Study-level results: Where several donors were concerned, these clonotypes also led the CD3+CD56-NKG2C+ fraction.

Per germline, CDR1 SGHRS and CDR2 YFSETQ. The CDR3 runs 14 residues. In the case of this clonotype: The antigen is unknown.

Following a re-call of the 5' RACE reads, TCRdb has one entry per CDR3 protein and lacks DNA. Reported are roughly 390,000 distinct CDR3 sequences; the ten largest clones contain about 11%. The chain recombines TRBV5-1 with TRBJ2-1; TCRdb names TRBD2, which stays unverified in the absence of DNA. Sample: blood T cells: a sorted CD56 or NKG2C T cell subset, CD4+ or CD8+ T cells, or bulk PBMC T cells (not recorded which). The sequence came from a woman aged 45-65 years in good health. CDR3: CASRDSLVYNEQFF.